The source of this T cell receptor (beta chain) is a study of response to subunit inactivated influenza vaccine. TCRdb re-analysed the RT-PCR reads in MiXCR, keeping a single row per CDR3 protein. The sample contains hundreds of thousands of distinct CDR3 sequences, roughly 27% of which appear only once. As concerns this clonotype: What it recognizes is unknown.

Broader study findings: The authors suggested that every seasonal influenza vaccination recruits few new T cells.

Germline V CDR1 and CDR2: DFQATT, SNEGSKA (reference sequence). CDR3 size: 15 residues. V shed 5 bases and J 4 bases; nucleotides not matched to a gene: 12. This TCR was recovered from a man aged 45-65 years who received an inactivated influenza vaccine. This rearrangement joins TRBV20-1 to TRBJ2-3; TRBD1 matches 7 bases. This sample comprised CD4+ T cells sorted from PBMCs, obtained more than 4 days after vaccination. The CDR3 loop reads CSAYNVRQGADTQYF. In DNA, the CDR3 is TGCAGTGCTTATAACGTACGACAGGGAGCAGATACGCAGTATTTT.